Detailed here is one TCR beta chain. As handled by the study authors: For nucleated cells, counts were estimated from reference gene primer amplification. Here immunoSEQ multiplex PCR was the method, and the copy in TCRdb shows in-frame clones only, minus some. That table gives V, J and clone size, and the DNA gave D and trimming. The sample contains 200,000 to 300,000 clones, 83% of which appear only once. This sample is part of a study of blood T cell repertoires in COVID-19. As for the study in general: Spain, Italy and the United States supplied samples that represented acute and convalescent COVID-19.

V dropped 1 base and J dropped 1 base, with 10 bases sitting between them. Germline values: CDR1 SGHAT, CDR2 FQNNGV. The CDR3 is 15 amino acids. This sequence joins TRBV11-2 and TRBJ1-1; D uncertain. The source is a human donor in a cohort sampled during active COVID-19. Material: peripheral blood. This CDR3 reads CASSLGREANTEAFF. The CDR3 DNA is TGTGCCAGCAGCTTAGGTAGGGAGGCGAACACTGAAGCTTTCTTT.